One T cell receptor beta chain is described in this entry. Its specificity is not known. This sample is part of a study of T cell clonotyping in hematopoietic cell transplantation. Whole-study findings and limits: Cells were unsorted, so CD4 and CD8 contributions were not separated. Pathologically expanded recipient clonotypes increased progressively from day 30 to day 180 as diversity fell. Higher Inverse Simpson Index values in graft donor and pretransplant recipient predicted broader posttransplant TCR diversity.

This CDR3 spans 11 amino acids. The germline gives CDR1 SQVTM, CDR2 ANQGSEA. V was shortened by 3 bases and J by 3 bases, with 5 bases between the two germline ends. This table comes from immunoSEQ multiplex PCR, and its TCRdb copy is limited to in-frame clones, with some not included. The repertoire holds approximately 25,000 clones, approximately 96% seen once, with roughly 1.4% in the top ten. Sequenced sample: peripheral blood mononuclear cells. This TCR came from a man aged 45 to 65 in good health. Some clones in this sample may be carry-over from other donors' samples. This chain connects TRBV29-1 to TRBJ2-5; D is uncertain. The CDR3, as DNA: TGCAGCGTTGACACAAAAGAGACCCAGTACTTC. This encodes CSVDTKETQYF.